This T cell receptor (beta chain) was recovered during a study of T-cell reconstitution after alpha-beta-depleted transplantation in children. This clonotype was counted many times. A library of TCRbeta sequences, prepared with unique molecular identifiers, was generated. TCRdb fed the PCR reads into MiXCR, producing one record per CDR3 protein. Here the sample spans fewer than 350,000 distinct CDR3 sequences, roughly 9.1% being singletons. CDR1 is SGHTA, CDR2 FQGNSA, per germline. With V trimmed by 6 bases and J by 6 bases, 20 bases remained unmatched. The CDR3 is 17 amino acids. Sequences were derived from PBMCs, sampled before TCRalphabeta/CD19-depleted stem cell transplant. This clonotype was sampled from a boy under two years old with acute myeloid leukemia, due to receive a stem cell transplant. The chain links TRBV7-2 to TRBJ2-7, with 7 bases lining up with TRBD2. The CDR3 here is CASRPNSGQRGWGEQYF. The CDR3 region has the DNA TGTGCCAGCAGACCTAACTCCGGGCAGCGGGGTTGGGGCGAGCAGTACTTC. The entire variable domain, with the rest obtained from reference TRBV7-2 and TRBJ2-7, is as follows: GAGVSQSPSNKVTEKGKDVELRCDPISGHTALYWYRQSLGQGLEFLIYFQGNSAPDKSGLPSDRFSAERTGGSVSTLTIQRTQQEDSAVYLCASRPNSGQRGWGEQYFGPGTRLTVT.